The next 29 T cell receptor beta chains were all read from a single sample in a study of OX40 agonist ivuxolimab in advanced cancers. Some clones are missing from TCRdb's copy, which holds only in-frame ones; the method was immunoSEQ multiplex PCR. Here the sample spans 25,000 or so clones, around nine tenths being singletons. Sequences were derived from CD4+ or CD8+ T cells sorted from blood, sampled in a trial of the OX40 agonist ivuxolimab. The receptors come from an adult with an advanced solid tumor such as melanoma, head and neck, liver or kidney cancer.

V and J are TRBV5-4 and TRBJ2-7; D ambiguous. Between the trimmed V and J ends, which lost 4 bases and 3 bases, there was a span of 5 bases. This CDR3 is built from 11 residues. Germline CDR1 SGHNT, CDR2 YYREEE (reference sequence). The CDR3, as DNA: TGTGCCAGCAGCACCCACTACGAGCAGTACTTC. It codes for CASSTHYEQYF.

V gene TRBV9 combines with J gene TRBJ2-2; 9 nucleotides align to TRBD1. After removal of 4 bases from V and 1 base from J, the junction contained 5 bases not matched to a gene. The germline V gene encodes CDR1 SGDLS and CDR2 YYNGEE. The CDR3 covers 16 residues. The CDR3 region has the DNA TGTGCCAGCAGCTCACCGGGACAGGGGAACACCGGGGAGCTGTTTTTT. Protein: CASSSPGQGNTGELFF. Together with reference TRBV9 and TRBJ2-2, the CDR3 gives the full variable domain: DSGVTQTPKHLITATGQRVTLRCSPRSGDLSVYWYQQSLDQGLQFLIQYYNGEERAKGNILERFSAQQFPDLHSELNLSSLELGDSALYFCASSSPGQGNTGELFFGEGSRLTVL.

The V and J genes are TRBV6-5 and TRBJ1-1; 8 bases align to TRBD1. The germline V gene has CDR1 MNHEY and CDR2 SVGAGI. The junction had 8 bases not matched to a gene; V was cut back by 6 bases and J by 11 bases. This CDR3 comprises 12 residues. CDR3 region: CASRLSDREAFF. In DNA, the CDR3 is TGTGCCAGCAGACTATCGGACAGGGAGGCTTTCTTT.

V gene TRBV5-1 combines with J gene TRBJ2-5, with D possibly matching TRBD2 (6 bases). Germline values: CDR1 SGHRS, CDR2 YFSETQ. The CDR3 has 13 amino acids. Trimming removed 5 bases at V and 5 bases at J, with 13 bases between. The CDR3 protein is CASSQNRGETQYF. Written as DNA, the CDR3 is TGCGCCAGCAGTCAGAACCGGGGGGAGACCCAGTACTTC. The full variable domain, its missing parts supplied by reference TRBV5-1 and TRBJ2-5, is KAGVTQTPRYLIKTRGQQVTLSCSPISGHRSVSWYQQTPGQGLQFLFEYFSETQRNKGNFPGRFSGRQFSNSRSEMNVSTLELGDSALYLCASSQNRGETQYFGPGTRLLVL.

The chain recombines TRBV6-1 with TRBJ1-2, with no clear D. V lost 1 base and J 0 bases, leaving 9 bases between the germline ends. The germline V gene has CDR1 MNHNS and CDR2 SASEGT. The CDR3 runs to 15 residues. The DNA for the CDR3 is TGTGCCAGCAGTGAAGGGATTAACCCTAACTATGGCTACACCTTC. Residues: CASSEGINPNYGYTF.

The J gene is TRBJ1-2, the V gene TRBV7-3, with D uncertain. The V end was cut by 5 bases, the J end by 3 bases, with 13 bases between. In germline, CDR1 is SGHTA, CDR2 FQGTGA. The CDR3 length is 14 residues. The CDR3: CASSRSPTDYGYTF. In DNA, the CDR3 is TGTGCCAGCAGCCGCTCCCCGACGGACTATGGCTACACCTTC.

The chain combines TRBV5-4 with TRBJ2-3, with no clear D. Germline V gives CDR1 SGHNT, CDR2 YYREEE (reference sequence). Trimming pared 0 bases from V and 0 bases from J, leaving 8 bases between. The CDR3 length is 15 residues. CDR3 in amino acids: CASSLDGVSTDTQYF. In nucleotides, the CDR3 is TGTGCCAGCAGCTTGGATGGAGTGAGCACAGATACGCAGTATTTT.

J is TRBJ2-3 and V is TRBV5-6, with D possibly TRBD2 on 6 matching bases. This CDR3 has 13 residues. Germline V gives CDR1 SGHDT, CDR2 YYEEEE. Trimming shortened V by 3 bases and J by 8 bases, and 13 bases separated the two germline ends. The CDR3 coding sequence is TGTGCCAGCAGCTCGGACATGGGGGGTACGCAGTATTTT. Residues: CASSSDMGGTQYF.

The rearrangement uses TRBV5-1 and TRBJ1-1; D might be TRBD1 (5 bases). The CDR3 contains 14 residues. Trimming cost V 0 bases and J 4 bases, with 10 bases left between them. CDR1 is SGHRS, CDR2 YFSETQ, per germline. The CDR3 DNA is TGCGCCAGCAGCTTGGAGGGGTCGGGCACTGAAGCTTTCTTT. It is translated as CASSLEGSGTEAFF. Full variable domain (missing parts from reference TRBV5-1 and TRBJ1-1): KAGVTQTPRYLIKTRGQQVTLSCSPISGHRSVSWYQQTPGQGLQFLFEYFSETQRNKGNFPGRFSGRQFSNSRSEMNVSTLELGDSALYLCASSLEGSGTEAFFGQGTRLTVV.

The rearrangement links TRBV5-1 to TRBJ2-5, with D perhaps matching TRBD1 (6 bases). CDR1 SGHRS and CDR2 YFSETQ come from the germline V gene. The ends were cut back, 2 bases at V and 2 bases at J, with 7 bases in the middle. The CDR3 is made up of 13 amino acids. For the CDR3, the DNA is TGCGCCAGCAGCTTACAGGGACAAGAGACCCAGTACTTC. This gives the protein CASSLQGQETQYF.

This chain links TRBV19 with TRBJ1-5; no reliable D call. Deletions cut 10 bases from V and 2 bases from J, with 12 bases between. The CDR3 contains 13 residues. CDR1 is LNHDA and CDR2 is SQIVND in the germline V gene (reference sequence). The CDR3 sequence is CATSKGGNQPQHF. DNA of the CDR3: TGTGCCACCTCAAAGGGCGGCAATCAGCCCCAGCATTTT.

In this sample, this clone turned up once. The chain recombines TRBV7-2 with TRBJ2-4; 7 bases align to TRBD1. J lost 10 bases, V lost 5 bases, and 14 bases had no gene match. The V gene's germline CDR1 is SGHTA and CDR2 FQGNSA. This CDR3 is built from 15 residues. CDR3 sequence reads: CASSQGQAPQGIQYF. The CDR3 DNA reads TGTGCCAGCAGCCAAGGACAGGCGCCCCAGGGAATTCAGTACTTC.

This chain uses TRBV28 with TRBJ2-1; TRBD2 matches 7 bases. Unmatched junction bases numbered 6, after V lost 5 bases and J lost 8 bases. The CDR3 covers 13 residues. Looked up from germline, CDR1 is MDHEN and CDR2 is SYDVKM. The CDR3 loop reads CASSTHGRDEQFF. In DNA, the CDR3 is TGTGCCAGCAGTACCCATGGGAGGGATGAGCAGTTCTTC.

CDR3 region: CASSLDPTSGSKYF. The CDR3 DNA follows: TGTGCCAGCAGCTTAGATCCGACTAGCGGGAGTAAGTACTTC. The chain combines TRBV7-2 with TRBJ2-7; the match to TRBD2 covers 12 bases. Germline V CDR1 and CDR2: SGHTA, FQGNSA. This CDR3 is 14 amino acids long. J was trimmed by 11 bases and V by 1 base; bases with no gene match: 6. Full variable domain (outside the CDR3, taken from reference TRBV7-2 and TRBJ2-7): GAGVSQSPSNKVTEKGKDVELRCDPISGHTALYWYRQSLGQGLEFLIYFQGNSAPDKSGLPSDRFSAERTGGSVSTLTIQRTQQEDSAVYLCASSLDPTSGSKYFGPGTRLTVT.

The V call is TRBV5-1, the J call TRBJ1-4; TRBD1 might be the D (5 bases). The V end was cut by 4 bases, the J end by 8 bases, with 12 bases between. Germline loops: CDR1 SGHRS, CDR2 YFSETQ. The CDR3 runs to 13 residues. The CDR3 nucleotides are TGCGCCAGCAGCCCACAGGTGGGCGAAAAACTGTTTTTT. It yields the protein CASSPQVGEKLFF.

The chain has TRBV18 and TRBJ2-1; 9 bases map to TRBD2. From germline, CDR1 is KGHSH and CDR2 LQKENI. The CDR3 consists of 17 residues. Trimming at V came to 3 bases and at J to 7 bases, leaving 13 bases not matched to a gene. CDR3 amino acids: CASSPVGRSGRGNEQFF. The CDR3 DNA reads TGTGCCAGCTCACCTGTGGGTCGTAGCGGGAGAGGTAATGAGCAGTTCTTC.

The chain carries TRBV6-6 and TRBJ1-3; no firm D call. The CDR3 loop spans 14 amino acids. Germline V gene data show CDR1 as MNHNY and CDR2 as SVGAGI (reference sequence). Trimming cost V 5 bases and J 0 bases, with 8 bases left between them. Here the CDR3 reads CASSTENSGNTIYF. The DNA for the CDR3 is TGTGCCAGCAGTACCGAGAACTCTGGAAACACCATATATTTT.

This sequence joins TRBV5-1 and TRBJ2-1; D is uncertain. V lost 0 bases and J 1 base, leaving 8 bases between the germline ends. The germline V gene has CDR1 SGHRS and CDR2 YFSETQ. This CDR3 region has 15 residues. CDR3 sequence: CASSLGVGSYNEQFF. DNA for the CDR3: TGCGCCAGCAGCTTGGGGGTAGGATCCTACAATGAGCAGTTCTTC. The whole variable domain, remainder taken from reference TRBV5-1 and TRBJ2-1, is KAGVTQTPRYLIKTRGQQVTLSCSPISGHRSVSWYQQTPGQGLQFLFEYFSETQRNKGNFPGRFSGRQFSNSRSEMNVSTLELGDSALYLCASSLGVGSYNEQFFGPGTRLTVL.

V and J are TRBV25-1 and TRBJ1-2, with 8 nucleotides matching TRBD1. The CDR3 has 14 residues. V lost 4 bases, J lost 4 bases, and 5 bases stayed unmatched. CDR1 MGHDK and CDR2 SYGVNS come from the germline V gene. The CDR3 nucleotides are TGTGCCAGCAGTGCGTCGGACAGGGTCTATGGCTACACCTTC. Amino acids: CASSASDRVYGYTF.

This rearrangement joins TRBV18 to TRBJ1-1; 9 positions agree with TRBD1. CDR1 is KGHSH and CDR2 is LQKENI in the germline V gene. The CDR3 consists of 14 residues. V lost 3 bases to trimming and J lost 4 bases; unmatched junction nucleotides: 3. The CDR3 sequence is CASSPGTGFTEAFF. As DNA, the CDR3 is TGTGCCAGCTCACCCGGGACAGGGTTCACTGAAGCTTTCTTT.

In DNA form, the CDR3 reads TGTGCCAGCAGCCAAAGGGGAGGCTCGAGGACAGATACGCAGTATTTT. It codes for CASSQRGGSRTDTQYF. This chain links TRBV4-2 with TRBJ2-3; a possible D gene is TRBD2 (6 bases). The CDR3 is 16 amino acids. Germline-derived CDR1 and CDR2 are LGHNA and YNFKEQ. The V gene lost 2 bases and the J gene lost 3 bases, with 15 bases spanning the gap.

The CDR3 sequence is CASKTGVGYYEQYF. For the CDR3, the DNA is TGTGCCAGCAAAACAGGGGTGGGGTACTACGAGCAGTACTTC. The V call is TRBV6-6, the J call TRBJ2-7, with TRBD1 matching 7 bases. J was trimmed by 3 bases and V by 7 bases; bases with no gene match: 9. Per the germline V gene, CDR1 is MNHNY and CDR2 is SVGAGI (reference sequence). This CDR3 is 14 amino acids long.

The J gene is TRBJ1-1, the V gene TRBV11-3; D is undetermined. V gave up 4 bases and J gave up 4 bases, with 13 bases separating them. CDR1 and CDR2 (germline): SGHNT, YENEEA. This CDR3 spans 14 amino acids. The CDR3 loop is CASSSQWSTTEAFF. The CDR3 DNA follows: TGTGCCAGCAGCTCCCAATGGAGTACCACTGAAGCTTTCTTT.

V usage is TRBV19 and J usage is TRBJ1-1; D perhaps matches TRBD1 (5 bases). This CDR3 is 13 amino acids long. CDR1 and CDR2 from the germline V gene are LNHDA and SQIVND (reference sequence). Trimming shortened V by 4 bases and J by 4 bases, and 10 bases separated the two germline ends. The CDR3 loop is CASSTQGGTEAFF. Written as DNA, the CDR3 is TGTGCCAGTAGTACTCAGGGAGGCACTGAAGCTTTCTTT.

This chain joins TRBV18 and TRBJ1-4; no reliable D call. The CDR3 covers 17 residues. V gave up 3 bases and J gave up 3 bases, with 17 bases separating them. Germline-derived CDR1 and CDR2 are KGHSH and LQKENI. CDR3 DNA sequence: TGTGCCAGCTCACCCTCTACCTTGAGTATACCTAATGAAAAACTGTTTTTT. It encodes CASSPSTLSIPNEKLFF.

This clone was seen only once. The chain links TRBV6-6 to TRBJ1-2; 8 bases map to TRBD1. In germline, CDR1 is MNHNY, CDR2 SVGAGI (reference sequence). This CDR3 contains 15 residues. J lost 5 bases, V lost 6 bases, and 11 bases had no gene match. The CDR3 DNA reads as TGTGCCAGCAGGGAATCAGGGGGCGGACCTTATGGCTACACCTTC. Translated, it gives CASRESGGGPYGYTF.

This chain links TRBV5-1 with TRBJ1-1; D is unresolved. Germline values: CDR1 SGHRS, CDR2 YFSETQ. V lost 0 bases to trimming and J lost 2 bases, with 8 bases between them. The CDR3 is made up of 14 amino acids. This CDR3 reads CASSLGHRNTEAFF. CDR3 nucleotide sequence: TGCGCCAGCAGCTTGGGGCACAGAAACACTGAAGCTTTCTTT.

The genes are TRBV2 and TRBJ2-5; 10 positions match TRBD2. The CDR3 has 15 amino acids. J gave up 3 bases and V 2 bases, and 3 bases lay outside the gene matches. Germline CDR1 reads SNHLY; CDR2 reads FYNNEI. CDR3 in amino acids: CASSELGTSEETQYF. CDR3 nucleotides: TGTGCCAGCAGTGAATTAGGGACTAGCGAAGAGACCCAGTACTTC.

The rearrangement joins TRBV7-3 to TRBJ1-1; 8 nucleotides match TRBD1. Unmatched junction bases numbered 2, after V lost 5 bases and J lost 0 bases. The CDR3 loop spans 14 amino acids. Germline assignment: CDR1 SGHTA and CDR2 FQGTGA. The CDR3 sequence: CASSVDRVNTEAFF. The CDR3 DNA follows: TGTGCCAGCAGCGTGGACAGGGTGAACACTGAAGCTTTCTTT.